This T cell receptor beta chain derives from a study of T-cell memory formation after mild COVID-19. Notes on this clonotype: Antigen: not known.

TCR alpha and TCR beta cDNA libraries carrying sample barcodes and UMIs were produced by 5'RACE using constant-segment primers. One entry per CDR3 protein results from TCRdb running MiXCR on the 5' RACE reads. The data hold about half a million distinct CDR3 sequences, with 18% observed a single time. The study's findings and limits: Shrinking CD4+ clones were chiefly CM and EM; CD8+ ones were chiefly EMRA. SARS-CoV-2 specificity was not confirmed for second-wave clones peaking on day 37.

Germline V gene data show CDR1 as SEHNR and CDR2 as FQNEAQ (reference sequence). V was cut by 1 base and J by 10 bases, with 11 bases left in between. The CDR3 extends over 13 amino acids. The receptor was isolated from an adult woman who had mild COVID-19 (a few samples of this study predate the infection). Cell type and time point are not known. The sequencing input was PBMCs or a T cell subset sorted from them (not recorded which). The V call is TRBV7-9, the J call TRBJ2-1; no clear D gene. CDR3 region: CASSLGWMGEQFF. In nucleotides, the CDR3 is TGTGCCAGCAGCTTAGGGTGGATGGGAGAGCAGTTCTTC.